The clone carrying this TCR beta chain came up a few times. As yet, its antigen is unknown. These data are taken from a study of T cell repertoires in cytomegalovirus infection. Study-wide context: Public TCR beta signature analysis indicated the presence of both CMV infection and matching HLA type. The study, taken as a whole, reports: The ex vivo response was dominated by HLA-C-restricted CMV-specific TCR beta clonotypes.

MiXCR, run by TCRdb on the reads, gives a single entry per CDR3 protein. The sample shows fewer than 350,000 distinct CDR3 sequences, around a tenth of them seen only once. V lost 5 bases to trimming and J lost 2 bases; unmatched junction nucleotides: 11. CDR3 size: 16 residues. Germline V gene sequence: CDR1 MNHNY, CDR2 SVGAGI (reference sequence). The sequenced material came from PBMCs. The chain links TRBV6-6 to TRBJ2-5; 7 bases map to TRBD1. The clonotype was recovered from a human donor in good health (CMV status not recorded). Some clones in this sample may be carry-over from other donors' samples. The chain's CDR3 is CASSVGQARRQETQYF. DNA of the CDR3: TGTGCCAGCAGTGTTGGACAGGCTCGGAGGCAAGAGACCCAGTACTTC.